The 16 T cell receptor beta chains reported below all come from one sample, sequenced in a study of T cell repertoires in cytomegalovirus infection. Each CDR3 protein is one row after TCRdb ran MiXCR on the reads. The sample yields about 490,000 distinct CDR3 sequences, about 11% seen once. The sequencing input was PBMCs. All receptors come from a human donor in good health (CMV status not recorded). Some clones in this sample may be carry-over from other donors' samples.

This clonotype was seen many times. The chain carries TRBV7-2 and TRBJ1-5; D remains ambiguous. The CDR3 has 13 amino acids. The germline V and J ends were trimmed by 8 bases and 10 bases, with 18 bases remaining between them. Germline loops: CDR1 SGHTA, CDR2 FQGNSA. Here the CDR3 reads CASGMEVNRPQHF. The DNA for the CDR3 is TGTGCCAGCGGGATGGAGGTCAATCGACCCCAGCATTTT.

This clonotype was counted many times. The gene calls are TRBV12-3 or TRBV12-4 and TRBJ2-6, with D uncertain. Trimming left V 7 bases short and J 1 base short, with 5 bases between. The CDR3 contains 13 residues. Written as DNA, the CDR3 is TGTGCCAGCACCCCATCTGGGGCCAACGTCCTGACTTTC. Translated: CASTPSGANVLTF.

The chain employs TRBV7-8 and TRBJ2-5; D gene ambiguous. The CDR3 totals 15 residues. Germline V lookup: CDR1 SGHVS, CDR2 FQNEAQ. The germline V and J ends were trimmed by 1 base and 4 bases, with 13 bases remaining between them. As DNA, the CDR3 is TGTGCCAGCAGCTTAGAGTTGGGGAAGGGAGAGACCCAGTACTTC. Its protein is CASSLELGKGETQYF.

This clonotype was counted between two and nine times. The chain is built from TRBV29-1 and TRBJ2-7; a possible D gene is TRBD2 (6 bases). Germline V lookup: CDR1 SQVTM, CDR2 ANQGSEA. The CDR3 runs to 14 residues. Trimming took off 7 bases at V and 5 bases at J, with 21 bases between the two ends. CDR3 residues: CSATSLLAGNEQYF. As DNA, the CDR3 is TGCAGCGCTACCTCCCTACTAGCTGGTAACGAGCAGTACTTC.

This clonotype was seen at least ten times. The J gene is TRBJ1-2, the V gene TRBV12-3 or TRBV12-4; 7 bases align to TRBD1. The CDR3 extends over 16 amino acids. Germline trimming cut 1 base from V and 8 bases from J; bases unmatched to any gene: 13. The CDR3 reads CASSLESWTGGWGYTF. Here the CDR3 DNA reads TGTGCCAGCAGTTTAGAGTCCTGGACAGGTGGCTGGGGCTACACCTTC.

In its sample, this clonotype was seen many times. The J gene is TRBJ1-5, the V gene TRBV12-3 or TRBV12-4; 11 nucleotides match TRBD1. The ends lost 5 bases at V and 5 bases at J; junction bases unmatched: 5. The CDR3 has 15 residues. The CDR3 nucleotides read TGTGCCAGCAGTCCCTGGACAGGGGGCGATCAGCCCCAGCATTTT. It codes for CASSPWTGGDQPQHF.

Only a few counts were recorded for this clonotype. This chain connects TRBV5-1 to TRBJ2-7; 7 positions agree with TRBD1. Per the germline V gene, CDR1 is SGHRS and CDR2 is YFSETQ. V gave up 8 bases and J gave up 3 bases; unmatched junction bases: 11. The CDR3 covers 14 residues. Written as DNA, the CDR3 is TGCGCCAGTTGCATTGACAGGGCATGCTACGAGCAGTACTTC. This sequence encodes CASCIDRACYEQYF.

This clonotype was found a few times. This sequence joins TRBV5-1 and TRBJ2-4; 7 nucleotides agree with TRBD1. This CDR3 has 14 residues. Trimming removed 1 base from V and 6 bases from J; junction bases left unmatched: 4. CDR1 is SGHRS, CDR2 YFSETQ, per germline. CDR3 loop: CASSLWPGGNIQYF. CDR3 in DNA: TGCGCCAGCAGCTTGTGGCCAGGGGGAAACATTCAGTACTTC. The whole variable domain, remainder taken from reference TRBV5-1 and TRBJ2-4, is KAGVTQTPRYLIKTRGQQVTLSCSPISGHRSVSWYQQTPGQGLQFLFEYFSETQRNKGNFPGRFSGRQFSNSRSEMNVSTLELGDSALYLCASSLWPGGNIQYFGAGTRLSVL.

This clonotype was counted many times. The V gene is TRBV5-1, the J gene TRBJ2-7; 8 bases are a match to TRBD1. V dropped 4 bases and J dropped 6; count of bases not matched to a gene: 12. Germline assignment: CDR1 SGHRS and CDR2 YFSETQ. The CDR3 length is 15 residues. CDR3 nucleotides: TGCGCCAGCAGCATAGGACAGGGAAGTCTAGGCGAGCAGTACTTC. It specifies CASSIGQGSLGEQYF.

At least ten counts were recorded for this clonotype. The V and J genes are TRBV7-2 and TRBJ1-5; the D is unclear. The CDR3 is 17 amino acids. Trimming removed 5 bases from V and 0 bases from J, with 17 bases in between. Germline V gives CDR1 SGHTA, CDR2 FQGNSA. CDR3 DNA sequence: TGTGCCAGCAGCCTGGAGCTCCGACGGGATAGCAATCAGCCCCAGCATTTT. It is translated as CASSLELRRDSNQPQHF.

This clonotype was counted ten times or more. This chain connects TRBV7-2 to TRBJ2-1, with a possible D match to TRBD1 (6 bases). The CDR3 spans 14 residues. V lost 1 base to trimming and J lost 10 bases, with 14 bases between them. The germline V gene has CDR1 SGHTA and CDR2 FQGNSA. The CDR3 loop is CASSLGQGRTEQFF. DNA of the CDR3: TGTGCCAGCAGCTTAGGGCAGGGGAGAACGGAGCAGTTCTTC.

Ten or more counts support this clonotype. The chain is built from TRBV7-8 and TRBJ2-3; TRBD2 matches at 9 bases. Germline lookup yields CDR1 SGHVS and CDR2 FQNEAQ. The CDR3 length is 16 residues. After removal of 1 base from V and 3 bases from J, the junction contained 5 bases not matched to a gene. In DNA form, the CDR3 reads TGTGCCAGCAGCTTAGGCGGGAGGGCCGGGACAGATACGCAGTATTTT. The encoded protein is CASSLGGRAGTDTQYF. The full variable domain, in which reference TRBV7-8 and TRBJ2-3 provide the parts outside the CDR3, is GAGVSQSPRYKVAKRGQDVALRCDPISGHVSLFWYQQALGQGPEFLTYFQNEAQLDKSGLPSDRFFAERPEGSVSTLKIQRTQQEDSAVYLCASSLGGRAGTDTQYFGPGTRLTVL.

This clonotype was seen a handful of times. The chain recombines TRBV5-1 with TRBJ2-3, with D hard to call. Trimming removed 2 bases from V and 1 base from J, with 8 bases in between. The CDR3 has 14 residues. The germline V gene encodes CDR1 SGHRS and CDR2 YFSETQ. CDR3 in DNA: TGCGCCAGCAGCTTTCCTTGGGGCACAGATACGCAGTATTTT. Amino acid sequence: CASSFPWGTDTQYF.

Ten or more counts support this clonotype. The chain is built from TRBV12-3 or TRBV12-4 and TRBJ1-4, with D tentatively TRBD1 (5 bases). V lost 1 base to trimming and J lost 0 bases, with 9 bases between them. CDR3 length: 16 amino acids. As DNA, the CDR3 is TGTGCCAGCAGTTTAGTAGGGGAGTCAACTAATGAAAAACTGTTTTTT. It codes for CASSLVGESTNEKLFF.

The chain couples TRBV2 to TRBJ2-4, with D perhaps matching TRBD1 or TRBD2 (5 bases each). Trimming removed 5 bases from V and 9 bases from J, with 14 bases in between. The CDR3 totals 13 residues. Looked up from germline, CDR1 is SNHLY and CDR2 is FYNNEI. CDR3 residues: CASSPPGPGIQYF. CDR3 in DNA: TGTGCCAGCAGTCCTCCGGGGCCGGGCATTCAGTACTTC.

This clonotype was seen a few times. This chain connects TRBV7-9 to TRBJ2-1; no firm D call. Germline CDR1 SEHNR, CDR2 FQNEAQ (reference sequence). V lost 1 base to trimming and J lost 13 bases, with 8 bases between them. The CDR3 length is 11 residues. CDR3 DNA sequence: TGTGCCAGCAGCTTAGAAGGATCCCAGTTCTTC. This translates into CASSLEGSQFF.